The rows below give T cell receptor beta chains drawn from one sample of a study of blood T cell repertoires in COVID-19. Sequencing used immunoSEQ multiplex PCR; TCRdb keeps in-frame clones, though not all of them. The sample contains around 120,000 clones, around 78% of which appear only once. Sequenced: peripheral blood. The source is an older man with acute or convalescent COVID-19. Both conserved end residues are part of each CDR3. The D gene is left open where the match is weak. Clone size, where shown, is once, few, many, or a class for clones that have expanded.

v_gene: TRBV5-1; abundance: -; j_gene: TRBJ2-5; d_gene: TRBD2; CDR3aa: CASGWSLAGGQRQETQYF; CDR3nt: TGCGCCAGCGGGTGGTCGCTAGCGGGGGGCCAACGCCAAGAGACCCAGTACTTC
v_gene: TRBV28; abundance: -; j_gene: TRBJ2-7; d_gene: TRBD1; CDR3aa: CASSSTGGGYEQYF; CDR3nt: TGTGCCAGCAGTTCGACAGGGGGAGGCTACGAGCAGTACTTC
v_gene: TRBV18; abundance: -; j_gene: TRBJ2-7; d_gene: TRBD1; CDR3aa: CASSAGQVGEQYF; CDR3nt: TGTGCCAGCTCAGCGGGACAGGTCGGCGAGCAGTACTTC
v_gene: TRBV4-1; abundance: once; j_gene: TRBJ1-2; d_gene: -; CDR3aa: CASSQVMNYGYTF; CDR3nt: TGCGCCAGCAGCCAAGTTATGAACTATGGCTACACCTTC
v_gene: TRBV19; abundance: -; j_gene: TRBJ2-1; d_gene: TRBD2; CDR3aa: CASSTLAGGPSSYNEQFF; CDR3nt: TGTGCCAGTAGTACTTTAGCGGGGGGCCCGAGCTCCTACAATGAGCAGTTCTTC
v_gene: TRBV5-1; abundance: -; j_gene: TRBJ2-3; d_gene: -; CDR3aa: CASSLNLRGTDTQYF; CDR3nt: TGCGCCAGCAGCTTGAATTTAAGGGGAACAGATACGCAGTATTTT
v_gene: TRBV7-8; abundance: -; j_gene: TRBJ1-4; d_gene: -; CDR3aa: CASSLDGQINEKLFF; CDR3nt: TGTGCCAGCAGCTTAGATGGGCAAATTAATGAAAAACTGTTTTTT
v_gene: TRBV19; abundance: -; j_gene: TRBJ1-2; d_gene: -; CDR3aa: CASSPNRENYGYTF; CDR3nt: TGTGCCAGTAGTCCAAACAGGGAAAACTATGGCTACACCTTC
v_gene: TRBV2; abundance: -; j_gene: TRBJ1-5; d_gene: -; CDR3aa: CASSASTRSQPQHF; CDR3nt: TGTGCCAGCAGTGCATCAACTAGAAGTCAGCCCCAGCATTTT
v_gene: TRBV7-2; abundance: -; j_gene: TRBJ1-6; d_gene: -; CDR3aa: CASSLAGSGNSPLHF; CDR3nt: TGTGCCAGCAGCTTGGCGGGCAGCGGTAATTCACCCCTCCACTTT
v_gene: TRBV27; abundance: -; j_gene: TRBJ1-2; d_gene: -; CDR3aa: CASTGHINYGYTF; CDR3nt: TGTGCCAGCACGGGACATATTAACTATGGCTACACCTTC
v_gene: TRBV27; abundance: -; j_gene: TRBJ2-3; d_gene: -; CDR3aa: CASTRGRGKPTDTQYF; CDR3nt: TGTGCCAGCACACGAGGTCGGGGAAAACCCACGGATACGCAGTATTTT
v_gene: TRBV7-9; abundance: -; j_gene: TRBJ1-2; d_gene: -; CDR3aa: CASSLTLSTEMTYGYTF; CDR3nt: TGTGCCAGCAGCTTAACTCTCTCGACAGAAATGACCTATGGCTACACCTTC
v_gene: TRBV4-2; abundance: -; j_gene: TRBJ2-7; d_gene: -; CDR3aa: CASSRGKWGGDPPYEQYF; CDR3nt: TGTGCCAGCAGCCGGGGGAAGTGGGGGGGCGACCCCCCCTACGAGCAGTACTTC
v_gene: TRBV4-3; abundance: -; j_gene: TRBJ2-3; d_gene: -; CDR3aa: CASSQDQLTDTQYF; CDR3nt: TGCGCCAGCAGCCAAGATCAACTCACAGATACGCAGTATTTT
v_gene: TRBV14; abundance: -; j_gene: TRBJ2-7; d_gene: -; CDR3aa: CASSQLTYEQYF; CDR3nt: TGTGCCAGCAGCCAACTTACCTACGAGCAGTACTTC
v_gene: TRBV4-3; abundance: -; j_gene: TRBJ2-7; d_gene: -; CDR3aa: CASSQDKGIFVYEQYF; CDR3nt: TGCGCCAGCAGCCAAGATAAGGGGATTTTTGTTTACGAGCAGTACTTC
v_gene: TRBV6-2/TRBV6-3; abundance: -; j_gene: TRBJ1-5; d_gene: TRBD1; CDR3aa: CASSYSPDREYSNQPQHF; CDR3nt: TGTGCCAGCAGTTACTCCCCGGACAGGGAGTATAGCAATCAGCCCCAGCATTTT
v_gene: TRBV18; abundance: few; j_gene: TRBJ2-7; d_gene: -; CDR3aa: CASSPAVSEQYF; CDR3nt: TGTGCCAGCTCACCGGCAGTAAGCGAGCAGTACTTC
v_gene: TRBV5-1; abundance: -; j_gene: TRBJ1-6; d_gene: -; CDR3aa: CASSSGYGQYNSPLHF; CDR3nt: TGCGCCAGCAGCTCGGGTTATGGACAGTATAATTCACCCCTCCACTTT
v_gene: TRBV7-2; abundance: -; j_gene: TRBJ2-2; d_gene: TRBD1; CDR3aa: CASSASTGVGELFF; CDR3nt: TGTGCCAGCAGCGCTTCGACAGGGGTCGGGGAGCTGTTTTTT
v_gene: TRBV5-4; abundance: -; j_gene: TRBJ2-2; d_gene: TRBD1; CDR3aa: CASSPGTGGTGELFF; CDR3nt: TGTGCCAGCAGCCCCGGGACAGGGGGAACCGGGGAGCTGTTTTTT
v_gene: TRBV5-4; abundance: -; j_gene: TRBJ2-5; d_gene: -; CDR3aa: CASSLATGQETQYF; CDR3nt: TGTGCCAGCAGCTTGGCGACAGGACAAGAGACCCAGTACTTC
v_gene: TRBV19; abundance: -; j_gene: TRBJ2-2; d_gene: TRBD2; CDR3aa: CASSIGGGLPGELFF; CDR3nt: TGTGCCAGTAGTATAGGCGGGGGATTACCCGGGGAGCTGTTTTTT
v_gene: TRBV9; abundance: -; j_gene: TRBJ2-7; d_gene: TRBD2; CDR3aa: CASSPPAGGFYEQYF; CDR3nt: TGTGCCAGCAGCCCACCAGCGGGGGGATTCTACGAGCAGTACTTC
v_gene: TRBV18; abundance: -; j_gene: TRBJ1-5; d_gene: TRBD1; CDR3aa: CASSPADRGQPQHF; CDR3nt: TGTGCCAGCTCACCAGCGGACAGGGGTCAGCCCCAGCATTTT
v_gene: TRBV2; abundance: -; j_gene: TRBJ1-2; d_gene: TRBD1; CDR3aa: CASVDRGPYGYTF; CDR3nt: TGTGCCAGCGTGGACAGGGGACCCTATGGCTACACCTTC